What follows are 10 T cell receptor beta chains derived from one specimen sequenced in a study of blood T cells in healthy people across ages. A J-beta primer mix and a sample-barcoded 5' primer were used in a second PCR of about 7 to 12 cycles. MiXCR was run by TCRdb on the 5' RACE reads, yielding one entry per CDR3 protein. This sample yields 1.5 million to 2 million distinct CDR3 sequences, of which 28% are seen a single time; roughly 8% belongs to the top ten. Sequences were obtained from blood. These receptors all come from a woman aged 25 to 45 in good health.

The chain combines TRBV28 with TRBJ2-5; 9 bases are a match to TRBD1. CDR3 length: 16 residues. Trimming took 5 bases from V and 5 from J; bases not matched to a gene: 12. CDR1 MDHEN and CDR2 SYDVKM come from the germline V gene. CDR3 in amino acids: CASSTRQGGRRETQYF. The CDR3 DNA is TGTGCCAGCAGTACACGACAGGGGGGTCGTCGGGAGACCCAGTACTTC.

The CDR3 sequence: CSARRPGQETQYF. In DNA, the CDR3 is TGCAGTGCTAGAAGGCCAGGGCAAGAGACCCAGTACTTC. This chain joins TRBV20-1 and TRBJ2-5, with D tentatively TRBD1 (5 bases). V dropped 2 bases and J dropped 2 bases, with 9 bases sitting between them. The CDR3 is made up of 13 amino acids. Germline loops: CDR1 DFQATT, CDR2 SNEGSKA (reference sequence).

This rearrangement joins TRBV12-3 or TRBV12-4 to TRBJ2-2; TRBD2 matches at 10 bases. V shed 5 bases, J shed 6 bases, and the junction held 9 bases outside the gene matches. The CDR3 contains 16 residues. DNA of the CDR3: TGTGCCAGCAGTGACCTTCTAGCGGGAGTACCCGGGGAGCTGTTTTTT. Translating gives CASSDLLAGVPGELFF.

This clonotype turned up a few times. This sequence joins TRBV2 and TRBJ2-1; TRBD1 might be the D (7 bases). The CDR3 is 14 amino acids. From germline, CDR1 is SNHLY and CDR2 FYNNEI. V lost 8 bases and J lost 6, with 17 bases in between. The CDR3 loop is CASLPGGGGNEQFF. The CDR3 DNA reads as TGTGCCAGCCTTCCAGGGGGAGGAGGCAATGAGCAGTTCTTC.

The V and J genes are TRBV28 and TRBJ1-6, with 10 bases fitting TRBD1. V gave up 5 bases and J gave up 10 bases; unmatched junction bases: 8. CDR1 MDHEN and CDR2 SYDVKM come from the germline V gene. This CDR3 spans 15 amino acids. CDR3 sequence (DNA): TGTGCCAGCAGTGCCCCCGGGACAGGGGCCTCACCCCTCCACTTT. It is translated as CASSAPGTGASPLHF.

This clonotype occurred many times. The rearrangement joins TRBV7-2 to TRBJ2-1, with TRBD1 matching over 8 bases. J was trimmed by 8 bases and V by 1 base; bases with no gene match: 4. Germline V CDR1 and CDR2: SGHTA, FQGNSA. The CDR3 runs 14 residues. The chain's CDR3 is CASSLGVTGDEQFF. Written as DNA, the CDR3 is TGTGCCAGCAGCTTAGGGGTGACAGGGGATGAGCAGTTCTTC.

CDR3 residues: CASSLVPAATVFTDTQYF. In DNA, the CDR3 is TGTGCCAGCAGCTTAGTTCCAGCGGCCACGGTATTCACAGATACGCAGTATTTT. J is TRBJ2-3 and V is TRBV7-9; D may be TRBD2 (5 bases). V lost 1 base, J lost 2 bases, and 19 bases lay in between. Germline assignment: CDR1 SEHNR and CDR2 FQNEAQ (reference sequence). This CDR3 spans 18 amino acids.

The CDR3 DNA sequence: TGTGCCAGCAGCTTAACGGTAGCGGGGTCGGCAGATACGCAGTATTTT. It translates to CASSLTVAGSADTQYF. This chain joins TRBV7-9 and TRBJ2-3; 8 bases fit TRBD2. The CDR3 is made up of 16 amino acids. CDR1 SEHNR and CDR2 FQNEAQ come from the germline V gene (reference sequence). V dropped 2 bases and J dropped 4; count of bases not matched to a gene: 8.

The chain couples TRBV27 to TRBJ2-3; D gene uncertain. The germline V and J ends were trimmed by 4 bases and 6 bases, with 11 bases remaining between them. Germline V gene lookup returns CDR1 MNHEY and CDR2 SMNVEV (reference sequence). The CDR3 is 13 residues long. Here the CDR3 reads CASSSDPSDTQYF. In DNA form, the CDR3 reads TGTGCCAGCAGTTCCGACCCGTCTGATACGCAGTATTTT.

This clonotype was detected a few times. The V call is TRBV24-1, the J call TRBJ2-3; D unresolved. The CDR3 length is 13 residues. Trimming shortened V by 1 base and J by 2 bases, and 3 bases separated the two germline ends. Per the germline V gene, CDR1 is KGHDR and CDR2 is SFDVKD. The CDR3 sequence is CATSDFYTDTQYF. The CDR3 region has the DNA TGTGCCACCAGTGATTTCTACACAGATACGCAGTATTTT.